The following is a T cell receptor (beta chain) sequence with its context. What this receptor recognizes is not known. Qualities for individual bases were not recorded, and no much larger clone is one base off. This sample is part of a study of shared clonotypes between healthy human individuals (TCRdb year 2020). Describing the broader study: The cohort comprised two women and a few men aged 18 to 49 years. For each donor, CD4 naive and CD4 memory were each given three plates, CD8 naive was given two plates, and CD8 memory was given one plate. To estimate repertoire size and how much clonotypes are shared between individuals, the study performed deep sequencing of blood TCR repertoires from roughly five healthy adults. Libraries were prepared and TCR repertoires were sequenced by different laboratories using diverse techniques, in order to increase sequencing depth and limit assay-specific biases. Per donor, leukapheresis produced somewhere between about 0.8 and 9 billion PBMCs.

TCR CDR3 regions were amplified from genomic DNA by multiplex PCR using the deep immunoSEQ assay. Extracted genomic DNA from each cell subset was distributed evenly across all wells of several immunoSEQ 96-well plates, and each plate was treated as a replicate. For sorted subsets, 150 to 250 ng of genomic DNA, equivalent to around 30,000 T cell genomes, went into each replicate PCR. Purified libraries were measured with a Qubit 3.0 fluorometer, size-checked on a Bioanalyzer 2100, and measured again with the KAPA Library Quantification kit. Each immunoSEQ 96-well plate was sequenced on its own single-read 150-cycle Illumina NextSeq 550 flow cell. The study's processing was this. Because the immunoSEQ output held only junctional sequences and lacked quality scores, the filtering could not match the filtering applied to full-length reads. Sequences were annotated with PyIR, a Python wrapper for IgBLAST v1.9, using IMGT germline references to assign V/J genes and CDR3. Reads were filtered out if the reads had weak V/J assignments (E-value above 1e-6), no CDR3, stop codons, out-of-frame junctions, or ambiguous translated residues. V3J clonotypes were defined by identical inferred V gene, J gene, and CDR3 amino acid sequence. The percentage overlap between two repertoires was calculated by dividing the number of shared unique clonotypes by the size of the smaller repertoire. Repertoire richness was assessed with RTK rarefaction, the Chao1 estimator, and Recon v2.1 estimates of unobserved clonotypes. Generation probabilities for all TCRbeta clonotypes obtained by the gDNA method from several donors were computed using OLGA. TCRdb took over this immuneACCESS table, retaining in-frame rearrangements with V and J assigned. Such tables are incomplete; in checked studies, under half of the missing clones stem from an unresolved V gene, and the remainder is unexplained. The DNA was the basis for D and trimming; V, J and clone size are from that table. This sample gives about 2.2 million clones in total; 90% to 95% of them show up just once. The ten largest clones take up more than 1.5% of the sample.

The research as a whole found: Because the study included only a small number of donors, the genetic and exposure-history diversity represented was limited. Incomplete sequencing was indicated by rarefaction of sorted-subset datasets, despite the large sequencing depth. Sampling was limited to blood, and TCR repertoires in tissue likely differ from TCR repertoires in blood. Estimated clonotype richness was generally larger for naive than for memory subsets. Sharing across several donors was observed for approximately 4.6% of naive CD4, about 3.2% of naive CD8, over 2% of memory CD4, and around 0.42% of memory CD8 clonotypes. Compared with non-shared clonotypes, the clonotypes found in all four sorted-subset donors had higher generation probabilities. Pairwise subsampling indicated that sequencing depth was expected to affect the degree of clonotype sharing among donors.

The CDR3 measures 16 amino acids from cysteine to phenylalanine. The entry retains the CDR3 DNA only, 48 bases that are in frame from base 1. For CDR1 and CDR2, the germline V gene lists SGDLS and YYNGEE. Trimming leaves V shorter by 7 bases and J shorter by 3 bases, with the junction holding 12 bases beyond the gene matches. CD8 naive samples were CD45RO-negative cells positively selected for CCR7, giving a CD45RA+CCR7+ population that excluded TemRA cells. Healthy HIV-negative adults with no recently reported acute infections or vaccinations were included as donors. All donors were Caucasian adults living in Nashville, Tennessee, USA. After blood collection by leukapheresis, PBMCs were isolated using Ficoll-Histopaque density gradient centrifugation and then cryopreserved in the vapor phase of liquid nitrogen. Analytical flow cytometry was used to check the purity and quantity of each magnetically sorted T cell population. Genomic DNA was isolated from every sorted fraction and measured by UV absorbance on a Nanodrop 2000c.

The specimen was naive CD8+ T cells from PBMCs. According to the study, the label for this sample's cell subset or site signals: CD45RA+CCR7+. This clonotype was obtained from a man aged 18-30 years in good health. Some clones in this sample may be carry-over from other donors' samples. The chain is encoded by TRBV9 joined to TRBJ2-1, with 8 central nucleotides matching TRBD2. The encoded CDR3 is CASGGGAGAGYNEQFF. The DNA sequence reads TGTGCCAGCGGCGGGGGAGCGGGAGCTGGCTACAATGAGCAGTTCTTC.